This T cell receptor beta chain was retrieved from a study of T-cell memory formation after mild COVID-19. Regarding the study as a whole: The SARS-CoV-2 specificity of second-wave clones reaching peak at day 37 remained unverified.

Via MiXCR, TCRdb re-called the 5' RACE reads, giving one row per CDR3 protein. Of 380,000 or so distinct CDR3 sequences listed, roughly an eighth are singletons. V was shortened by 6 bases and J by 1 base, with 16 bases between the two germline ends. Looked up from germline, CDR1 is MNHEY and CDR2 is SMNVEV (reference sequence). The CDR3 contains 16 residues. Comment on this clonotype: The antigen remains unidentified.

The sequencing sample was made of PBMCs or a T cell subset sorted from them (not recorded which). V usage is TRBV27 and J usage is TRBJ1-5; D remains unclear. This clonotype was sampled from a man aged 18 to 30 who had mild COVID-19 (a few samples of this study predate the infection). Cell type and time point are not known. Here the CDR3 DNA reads TGTGCCAGCAGAGAAGGATCGGGGTTGAGCAATCAGCCCCAGCATTTT. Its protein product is CASREGSGLSNQPQHF.